The 30 T cell receptor beta chains below were found in one sample sequenced in a study of neurological immune-mediated disorders (dated by TCRdb to the late 2010s). Preparation of the library involved 5' RACE. This sample was sequenced with an Illumina HiSeq 2500. In-frame beta chains were kept once TCRdb had trimmed the public reads at Q25 with fastp and called clones with MiXCR. Each entry merges the rows of one CDR3 protein and shows their most common DNA and genes. Present in this sample are over 45,000 distinct CDR3 sequences, about 3% of which were seen just once. About 5.4% of the sample goes to the ten largest clones. The sample taken for sequencing was PBMCs. The receptors were sampled from a man aged 35-49 years with multiple sclerosis.

This clonotype has at least ten counts. The V call is TRBV5-1, the J call TRBJ2-2; TRBD1 is a possible D gene (6 bases). Germline lookup yields CDR1 SGHRS and CDR2 YFSETQ. V shed 4 bases and J shed 4 bases, with 8 bases lying between them. The CDR3 has 13 residues. Here the CDR3 reads CASSPRGTGELFF. The DNA for the CDR3 is TGCGCCAGCAGCCCCAGGGGCACCGGGGAGCTGTTTTTT.

The sample holds many counts of this clonotype. The V and J genes are TRBV12-3 or TRBV12-4 and TRBJ2-3; D gene uncertain. CDR3 length equals 17 residues. Trimming pared 6 bases from V and 6 bases from J, leaving 25 bases between. CDR3 protein: CASRSYELRRIPDTQYF. The CDR3 DNA reads as TGTGCCAGCAGGTCTTACGAGTTACGCCGTATACCGGATACGCAGTATTTT.

This clonotype was seen many times. This chain joins TRBV27 and TRBJ2-7, with 10 bases lining up with TRBD1. Germline V gene sequence: CDR1 MNHEY, CDR2 SMNVEV (reference sequence). J was trimmed by 3 bases and V by 4 bases; bases with no gene match: 9. CDR3 size: 16 residues. The CDR3 loop is CASSSSGTGADYEQYF. The CDR3 coding sequence is TGTGCCAGCAGTTCGTCGGGGACAGGGGCGGACTACGAGCAGTACTTC.

This clonotype occurred many times. The chain employs TRBV9 and TRBJ2-1, with D maybe TRBD2 (7 bases). CDR3 length: 15 residues. The germline CDR1 and CDR2 sequences are SGDLS and YYNGEE. Trimming left V 0 bases short and J 3 bases short, with 10 bases between. The CDR3 region is CASSVVGGLYNEQFF. For the CDR3, the DNA is TGTGCCAGCAGCGTAGTGGGGGGGCTCTACAATGAGCAGTTCTTC.

The sample holds a few counts of this clonotype. Its ends do not fully match the called genes, so a read error is possible. The V call is TRBV5-6, the J call TRBJ1-5; a weak D match, TRBD1 (5 bases). This CDR3 is built from 15 residues. CDR1 and CDR2 (germline): SGHDT, YYEEEE. CDR3 sequence (DNA): TGTGCCAGCAGCTTATTTTCCAGGGTGAATCAGCCCCAGAATTTT. Translated, it gives CASSLFSRVNQPQNF.

This clonotype occurred a few times. This rearrangement joins TRBV29-1 to TRBJ1-1; D is perhaps TRBD1 (5 bases). Germline V gives CDR1 SQVTM, CDR2 ANQGSEA. This CDR3 region has 13 residues. The V end lost 1 base, the J end lost 4 bases, and 10 bases lay between the germline ends. CDR3 DNA sequence: TGCAGCGTTGAAGTAAGGGGACCCACTGAAGCTTTCTTT. Translation: CSVEVRGPTEAFF.

This clonotype was seen more than once but under ten times. This sequence joins TRBV4-1 and TRBJ2-5; the D call may be TRBD1 or TRBD2 (5 bases each). V lost 3 bases and J lost 4, with 15 bases in between. This CDR3 has 15 amino acids. Germline CDR1 and CDR2: MGHRA and YSYEKL. CDR3 DNA sequence: TGCGCCAGCAGCCAGATATACTCGGGACGAGAGACCCAGTACTTC. This encodes CASSQIYSGRETQYF.

This clonotype was counted many times. The rearrangement uses TRBV20-1 and TRBJ2-1, with D possibly TRBD2 on 7 matching bases. V lost 6 bases, J lost 8 bases, and 14 bases lay in between. CDR3 length equals 12 residues. CDR1 DFQATT and CDR2 SNEGSKA come from the germline V gene (reference sequence). In DNA form, the CDR3 reads TGCAGTGCAAGGGGGGGGGTCGATGAGCAGTTCTTC. Its translation is CSARGGVDEQFF.

This clonotype showed up many times. The CDR3 DNA reads as TGCAGCGTTGGTCGGGAAGAGACCCAGTACTTC. Translated, it gives CSVGREETQYF. The rearrangement uses TRBV29-1 and TRBJ2-5; D uncertain. Germline V gives CDR1 SQVTM, CDR2 ANQGSEA. The CDR3 totals 11 residues. Trimming removed 4 bases from V and 3 bases from J, with 6 bases in between.

There are many counts of this clonotype. DNA of the CDR3: TGCAGTGCTGAGGGGTGGAGCTCCTACGAGCAGTACTTC. Translation gives CSAEGWSSYEQYF. V is TRBV20-1 and J is TRBJ2-7; D possibly uses TRBD1 or TRBD2 (5 bases each). Germline lookup yields CDR1 DFQATT and CDR2 SNEGSKA (reference sequence). This CDR3 spans 13 amino acids. With 5 bases removed from V and 0 bases from J, the gap between germline ends came to 11 bases.

This clonotype was counted at least ten times. This chain links TRBV29-1 with TRBJ2-7; D possibly corresponds to TRBD2 (6 bases). The CDR3 consists of 15 residues. Trimming shortened V by 3 bases and J by 4 bases, and 19 bases separated the two germline ends. Germline V gene lookup returns CDR1 SQVTM and CDR2 ANQGSEA. The CDR3 DNA reads TGCAGCGTTGAGGGGGATCCCCCGGGGGTTTACGAGCAGTACTTC. Its protein product is CSVEGDPPGVYEQYF.

This clonotype was detected only a few times. A much more abundant neighbour one base away suggests this may be a read error. The J gene is TRBJ1-6, the V gene TRBV12-3 or TRBV12-4, with D possibly being TRBD1 (6 bases). The CDR3 has 15 residues. In nucleotides, the CDR3 is TGTGTCAGCAGTTTCGGACAGACCAATAATTCACCCCTCAACTTT. Its translation: CVSSFGQTNNSPLNF.

This clonotype was observed at least ten times. The J gene is TRBJ2-7, the V gene TRBV20-1; 7 bases align to TRBD2. Per germline, CDR1 DFQATT and CDR2 SNEGSKA (reference sequence). J gave up 2 bases and V 6 bases, and 13 bases lay outside the gene matches. This CDR3 comprises 15 residues. The CDR3 coding sequence is TGCAGTGCACCTGGGGAGGGTCGAAACCCCTACGAGCAGTACTTC. It specifies CSAPGEGRNPYEQYF.

This clonotype is labeled medium-sized. The chain links TRBV7-9 to TRBJ2-5; the match to TRBD1 covers 7 bases. V was pared by 6 bases and J by 0 bases, with 4 bases of the junction left unmatched. Germline CDR1 SEHNR, CDR2 FQNEAQ (reference sequence). The CDR3 runs 14 residues. CDR3 coding DNA: TGTGCCAGCAGGGGGACAGCGTACCAAGAGACCCAGTACTTC. This translates into CASRGTAYQETQYF.

This clonotype was seen many times. This sequence joins TRBV5-5 and TRBJ2-3, with D possibly matching TRBD2 (5 bases). V was clipped by 3 bases and J by 4 bases, with 15 bases between them. The CDR3 is made up of 15 amino acids. The V gene's germline CDR1 is SGHKS and CDR2 YYEKEE (reference sequence). The CDR3 DNA follows: TGTGCCAGCAGCTCAAACCCGGGGAGTTCAGATACGCAGTATTTT. The encoded protein is CASSSNPGSSDTQYF.

This clonotype was observed at least ten times. The chain joins TRBV20-1 to TRBJ2-5, with 8 bases aligning to TRBD2. This CDR3 comprises 12 residues. Trimming took 7 bases from V and 3 from J; bases not matched to a gene: 4. From germline, CDR1 is DFQATT and CDR2 SNEGSKA (reference sequence). The CDR3 loop reads CSGAGLEETQYF. The CDR3, as DNA: TGCAGTGGGGCGGGACTAGAAGAGACCCAGTACTTC.

Many counts were recorded for this clonotype. V is TRBV10-1 and J is TRBJ1-4; D gene ambiguous. The V gene lost 2 bases and the J gene lost 1 base, with 8 bases spanning the gap. This CDR3 is built from 15 residues. Looked up from germline, CDR1 is WNHNN and CDR2 is SYGVQD (reference sequence). The CDR3 protein is CASSETSGTNEKLFF. The CDR3 region has the DNA TGCGCCAGCAGTGAGACCTCGGGAACTAATGAAAAACTGTTTTTT.

This clonotype was observed at least ten times. The CDR3 DNA reads TGTGCCAGCAGCTTGGGCAGCGAATTAGGCTACACCTTC. Translating it yields CASSLGSELGYTF. The chain couples TRBV7-9 to TRBJ1-2; D remains unclear. The germline gives CDR1 SEHNR, CDR2 FQNEAQ (reference sequence). Trimming left V 3 bases short and J 8 bases short, with 13 bases between. The CDR3 has 13 residues.

This clonotype was seen ten or more times. The chain couples TRBV5-1 to TRBJ1-1, with D maybe TRBD1 (5 bases). The CDR3 is 15 amino acids. The germline V gene encodes CDR1 SGHRS and CDR2 YFSETQ. Trimming removed 3 bases at V and 0 bases at J, with 12 bases between. CDR3 coding DNA: TGCGCCAGCAGCTACGACAGCCCCATGAACACTGAAGCTTTCTTT. It encodes CASSYDSPMNTEAFF. Full variable domain (outside the CDR3, taken from reference TRBV5-1 and TRBJ1-1): KAGVTQTPRYLIKTRGQQVTLSCSPISGHRSVSWYQQTPGQGLQFLFEYFSETQRNKGNFPGRFSGRQFSNSRSEMNVSTLELGDSALYLCASSYDSPMNTEAFFGQGTRLTVV.

The sample holds many counts of this clonotype. The CDR3 region is CSARDGSYEQYF. CDR3 nucleotides: TGCAGTGCTAGGGACGGCTCCTACGAGCAGTACTTC. The rearrangement links TRBV20-1 to TRBJ2-7, with D uncertain. V was pared by 3 bases and J by 0 bases, with 6 bases between. The CDR3 has 12 residues. The V gene's germline CDR1 is DFQATT and CDR2 SNEGSKA (reference sequence).

This clonotype was seen ten or more times. The chain uses TRBV28 and TRBJ2-5; TRBD1 aligns across 8 bases. Germline lookup yields CDR1 MDHEN and CDR2 SYDVKM. CDR3 size: 13 residues. Germline trimming cut 6 bases from V and 5 bases from J; bases unmatched to any gene: 5. The CDR3 protein is CASSRQGRETQYF. The CDR3 DNA is TGTGCCAGCAGCCGACAGGGGAGGGAGACCCAGTACTTC.

This clonotype showed up just a few times. The chain employs TRBV4-2 and TRBJ2-4, with D tentatively TRBD2 (5 bases). CDR1 LGHNA and CDR2 YNFKEQ come from the germline V gene. V lost 0 bases and J 0 bases, leaving 9 bases between the germline ends. This CDR3 is 16 amino acids long. The CDR3 here is CASSQDPGLAKNIQYF. The CDR3 DNA reads TGTGCCAGCAGCCAAGACCCAGGACTAGCCAAAAACATTCAGTACTTC.

This clonotype was seen at least ten times. The chain combines TRBV6-1 with TRBJ1-2; D call uncertain. The germline V and J ends were trimmed by 3 bases and 4 bases, with 15 bases remaining between them. The CDR3 consists of 15 residues. Germline CDR1 reads MNHNS; CDR2 reads SASEGT. CDR3 residues: CASSDLGRRFYGYTF. The CDR3 region has the DNA TGTGCCAGCAGTGACCTCGGCAGACGCTTCTATGGCTACACCTTC.

There are many counts of this clonotype. At one boundary the junction diverges from the germline segment, which might be a read error. The gene calls are TRBV20-1 and TRBJ1-5, with D unresolved. The germline gives CDR1 DFQATT, CDR2 SNEGSKA (reference sequence). The CDR3 extends over 16 amino acids. This CDR3 reads CSARKDLSNSNQPQNF. The CDR3 nucleotides read TGCAGTGCTAGGAAAGACCTATCGAATAGCAATCAGCCCCAGAATTTT.

This clonotype was seen repeatedly, ten times or more. The gene calls are TRBV3-1 and TRBJ2-7, with D unclear. V was clipped by 4 bases and J by 4 bases, with 14 bases between them. The CDR3 contains 14 residues. In germline, CDR1 is LGHDT, CDR2 YNNKEL (reference sequence). The CDR3 loop reads CASSPFTVGYEQYF. The DNA of the CDR3 is TGTGCCAGCAGCCCTTTTACCGTCGGGTACGAGCAGTACTTC.

This clonotype was recorded at least ten times. The chain is built from TRBV7-2 and TRBJ1-6; D ambiguous. Per the germline V gene, CDR1 is SGHTA and CDR2 is FQGNSA. The length of the CDR3 is 13 residues. V was shortened by 0 bases and J by 9 bases, with 6 bases between the two germline ends. CDR3 sequence reads: CASSLAFGSPLHF. The CDR3 region has the DNA TGTGCCAGCAGCTTAGCGTTCGGTTCACCCCTCCACTTT. The variable domain in full, with the rest retrieved from reference TRBV7-2 and TRBJ1-6, is GAGVSQSPSNKVTEKGKDVELRCDPISGHTALYWYRQSLGQGLEFLIYFQGNSAPDKSGLPSDRFSAERTGGSVSTLTIQRTQQEDSAVYLCASSLAFGSPLHFGNGTRLTVT.

This clonotype appeared many times. V is TRBV3-1 and J is TRBJ2-7; D call uncertain. The CDR3 runs 14 residues. V gave up 4 bases and J gave up 5 bases, with 15 bases separating them. The germline CDR1 and CDR2 sequences are LGHDT and YNNKEL (reference sequence). Here the CDR3 reads CASSPNRASDEQYF. Written as DNA, the CDR3 is TGTGCCAGCAGCCCTAATAGGGCTAGTGACGAGCAGTACTTC.

This clonotype was seen repeatedly, ten times or more. The chain has TRBV29-1 and TRBJ2-3, with 7 bases fitting TRBD2. J was trimmed by 6 bases and V by 0 bases; bases with no gene match: 9. Germline V gives CDR1 SQVTM, CDR2 ANQGSEA. This CDR3 region has 15 residues. The CDR3 spells CSVEDGLAVSDTQYF. CDR3 sequence (DNA): TGCAGCGTTGAAGATGGGCTAGCGGTTTCGGATACGCAGTATTTT.

This clonotype was found many times. The chain links TRBV5-1 to TRBJ2-7; TRBD2 might be the D (7 bases). This CDR3 is 16 amino acids long. Germline CDR1 SGHRS, CDR2 YFSETQ. Trimming left V 4 bases short and J 2 bases short, with 19 bases between. CDR3 region: CASSKITRGGTYEQYF. The CDR3 nucleotides are TGCGCCAGCAGCAAAATCACGAGGGGGGGTACCTACGAGCAGTACTTC.

This clonotype was observed many times. V is TRBV20-1 and J is TRBJ2-7; 9 bases map to TRBD1. The CDR3 length is 13 residues. V dropped 1 base and J dropped 7; count of bases not matched to a gene: 5. CDR1 and CDR2 from the germline V gene are DFQATT and SNEGSKA (reference sequence). The CDR3 sequence: CSARVTGGQEQYF. In DNA, the CDR3 is TGCAGTGCTAGAGTAACAGGGGGCCAAGAGCAGTACTTC.